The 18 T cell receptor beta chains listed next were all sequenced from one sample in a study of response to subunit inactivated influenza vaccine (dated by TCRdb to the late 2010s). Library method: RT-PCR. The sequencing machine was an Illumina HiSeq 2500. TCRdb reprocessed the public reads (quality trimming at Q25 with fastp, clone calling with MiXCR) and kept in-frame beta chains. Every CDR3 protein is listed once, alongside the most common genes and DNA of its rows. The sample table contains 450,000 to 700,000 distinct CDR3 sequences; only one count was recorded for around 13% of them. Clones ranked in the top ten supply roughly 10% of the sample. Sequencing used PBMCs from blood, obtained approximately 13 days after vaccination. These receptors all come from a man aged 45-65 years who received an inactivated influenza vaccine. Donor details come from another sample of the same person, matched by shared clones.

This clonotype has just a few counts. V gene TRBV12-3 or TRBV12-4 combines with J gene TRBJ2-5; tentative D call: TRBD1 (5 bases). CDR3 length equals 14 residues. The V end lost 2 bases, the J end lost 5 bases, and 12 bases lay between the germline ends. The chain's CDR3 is CASSLMGPGETQYF. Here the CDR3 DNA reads TGTGCCAGCAGTTTAATGGGGCCAGGGGAGACCCAGTACTTC.

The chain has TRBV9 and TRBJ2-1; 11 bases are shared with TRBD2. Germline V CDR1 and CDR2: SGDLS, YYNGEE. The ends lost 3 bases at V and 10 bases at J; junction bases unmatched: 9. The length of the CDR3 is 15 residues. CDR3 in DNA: TGTGCCAGCAGCGCCGCGGGACTAGCGGTAACCGAGCAGTTCTTC. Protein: CASSAAGLAVTEQFF.

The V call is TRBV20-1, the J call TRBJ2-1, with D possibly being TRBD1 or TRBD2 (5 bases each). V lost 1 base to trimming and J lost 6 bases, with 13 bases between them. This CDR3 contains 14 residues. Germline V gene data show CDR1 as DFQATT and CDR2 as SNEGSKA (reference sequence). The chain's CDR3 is CSARGWERGNEQFF. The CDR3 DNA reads TGCAGTGCTAGAGGGTGGGAGAGGGGCAATGAGCAGTTCTTC.

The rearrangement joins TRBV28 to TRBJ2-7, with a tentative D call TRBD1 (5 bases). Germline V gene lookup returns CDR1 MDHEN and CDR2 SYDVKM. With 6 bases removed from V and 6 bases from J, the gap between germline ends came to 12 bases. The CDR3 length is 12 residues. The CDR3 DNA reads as TGTGCCAGCAGCACAGGCTCCGGCGAGCAGTACTTC. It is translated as CASSTGSGEQYF.

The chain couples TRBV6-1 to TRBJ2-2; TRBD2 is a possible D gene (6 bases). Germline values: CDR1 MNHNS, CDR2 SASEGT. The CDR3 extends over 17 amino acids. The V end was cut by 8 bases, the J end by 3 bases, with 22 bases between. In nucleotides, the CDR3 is TGTGCCAGCTCCGACCCCCGGGAGTTAAAGCACACCGGGGAGCTGTTTTTT. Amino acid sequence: CASSDPRELKHTGELFF.

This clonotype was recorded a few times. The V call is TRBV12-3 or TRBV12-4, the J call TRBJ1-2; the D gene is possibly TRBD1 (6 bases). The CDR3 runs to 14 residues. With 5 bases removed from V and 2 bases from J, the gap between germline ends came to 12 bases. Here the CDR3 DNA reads TGTGCCAGCAGTCCGGGGGGCCGCAACTATGGCTACACCTTC. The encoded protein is CASSPGGRNYGYTF.

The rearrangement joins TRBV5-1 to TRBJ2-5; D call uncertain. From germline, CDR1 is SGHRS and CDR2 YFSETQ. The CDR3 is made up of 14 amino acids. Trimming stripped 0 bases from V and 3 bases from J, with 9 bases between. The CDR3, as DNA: TGCGCCAGCAGCTTGGCCTCGGAAAAAGAGACCCAGTACTTC. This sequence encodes CASSLASEKETQYF.

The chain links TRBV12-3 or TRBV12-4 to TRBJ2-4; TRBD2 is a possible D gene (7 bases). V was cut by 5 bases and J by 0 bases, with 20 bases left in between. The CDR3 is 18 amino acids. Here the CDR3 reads CASSGGAGRFLAKNIQYF. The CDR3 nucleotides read TGTGCCAGCAGTGGGGGGGCGGGGCGTTTTCTAGCCAAAAACATTCAGTACTTC.

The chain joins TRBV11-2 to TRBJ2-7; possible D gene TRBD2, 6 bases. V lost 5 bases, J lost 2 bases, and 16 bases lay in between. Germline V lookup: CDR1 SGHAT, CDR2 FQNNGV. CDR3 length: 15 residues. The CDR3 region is CASSRNPGLTYEQYF. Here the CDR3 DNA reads TGTGCCAGCAGCCGAAACCCGGGACTGACCTACGAGCAGTACTTC.

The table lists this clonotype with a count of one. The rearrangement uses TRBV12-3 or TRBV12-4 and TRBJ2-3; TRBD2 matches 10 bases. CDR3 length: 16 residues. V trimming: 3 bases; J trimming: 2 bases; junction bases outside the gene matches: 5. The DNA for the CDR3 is TGTGCCAGCAGTTTTTTCCTAGCGGGAGTCACAGATACGCAGTATTTT. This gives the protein CASSFFLAGVTDTQYF.

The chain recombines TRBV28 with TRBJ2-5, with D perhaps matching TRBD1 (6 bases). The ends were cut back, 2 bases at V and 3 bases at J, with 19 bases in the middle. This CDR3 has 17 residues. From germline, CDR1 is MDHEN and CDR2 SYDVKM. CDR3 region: CASSLPNPGHGEETQYF. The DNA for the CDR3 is TGTGCCAGCAGTTTACCGAATCCGGGACACGGGGAAGAGACCCAGTACTTC.

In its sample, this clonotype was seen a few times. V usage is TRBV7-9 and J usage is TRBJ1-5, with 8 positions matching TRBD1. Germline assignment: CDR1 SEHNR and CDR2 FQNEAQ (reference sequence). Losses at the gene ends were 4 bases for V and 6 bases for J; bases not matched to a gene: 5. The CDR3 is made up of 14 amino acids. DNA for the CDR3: TGTGCCAGCAGCTCCGACAGGGGCGGTCAGCCCCAGCATTTT. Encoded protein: CASSSDRGGQPQHF.

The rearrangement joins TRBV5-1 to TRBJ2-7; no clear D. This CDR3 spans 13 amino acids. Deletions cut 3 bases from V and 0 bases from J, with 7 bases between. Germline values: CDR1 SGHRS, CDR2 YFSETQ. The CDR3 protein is CASSSRHSYEQYF. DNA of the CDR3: TGCGCCAGCAGCTCGCGACACTCCTACGAGCAGTACTTC.

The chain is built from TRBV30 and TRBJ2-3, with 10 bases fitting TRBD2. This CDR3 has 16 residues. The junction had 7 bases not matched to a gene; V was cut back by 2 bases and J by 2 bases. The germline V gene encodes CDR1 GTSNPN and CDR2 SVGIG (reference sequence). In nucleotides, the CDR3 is TGTGCCTGGAGTCTAGCTGGGACTAGCGTCACAGATACGCAGTATTTT. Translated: CAWSLAGTSVTDTQYF.

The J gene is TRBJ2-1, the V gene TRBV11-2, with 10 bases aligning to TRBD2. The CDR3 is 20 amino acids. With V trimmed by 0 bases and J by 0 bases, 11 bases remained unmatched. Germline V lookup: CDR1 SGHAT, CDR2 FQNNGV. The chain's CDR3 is CASSLDRGSGGPSSYNEQFF. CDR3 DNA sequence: TGTGCCAGCAGCTTAGATCGGGGTAGCGGGGGGCCGAGCTCCTACAATGAGCAGTTCTTC.

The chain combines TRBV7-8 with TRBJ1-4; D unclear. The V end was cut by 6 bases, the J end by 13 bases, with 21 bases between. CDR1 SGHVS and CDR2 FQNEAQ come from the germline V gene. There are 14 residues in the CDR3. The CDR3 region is CASRPGTRRVGLFF. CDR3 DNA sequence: TGTGCCAGCAGGCCCGGAACCCGGCGGGTGGGACTGTTTTTT.

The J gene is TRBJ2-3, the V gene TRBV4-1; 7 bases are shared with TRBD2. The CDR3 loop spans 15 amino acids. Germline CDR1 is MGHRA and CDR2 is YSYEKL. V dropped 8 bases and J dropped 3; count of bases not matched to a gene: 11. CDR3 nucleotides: TGCGCCAGCTCCGTGGGGGGAGGGTGGACAGATACGCAGTATTTT. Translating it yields CASSVGGGWTDTQYF.

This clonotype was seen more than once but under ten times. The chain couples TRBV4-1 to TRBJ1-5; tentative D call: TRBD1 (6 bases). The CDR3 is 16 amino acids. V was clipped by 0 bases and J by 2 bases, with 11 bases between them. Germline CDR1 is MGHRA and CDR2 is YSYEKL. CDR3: CASSQEPRGRNQPQHF. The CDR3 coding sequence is TGCGCCAGCAGCCAAGAGCCGCGGGGGCGCAATCAGCCCCAGCATTTT.